Below, one TCR beta chain is given with its context. Its antigen is currently not known. No base quality information exists; no much larger clone differs at one position. Library preparation used the immunoSEQ multiplex PCR assay. Following the manufacturer's protocol, the hsTCRB Kit was used to amplify rearranged TCR beta chain sequences. TCRB libraries were sequenced on an Illumina MiSeq. In the paper's pipeline: Demultiplexing, trimming and gene mapping were performed with the kit vendor's proprietary platform. In its TCRdb copy, this immuneACCESS table keeps in-frame sequences only and misses some clones. Where compared with another copy, unresolved V genes explain less than half of these, and the others have no known cause. Clone size and the V and J calls come from that table; the DNA yielded D and trimming. Across this sample there are approximately 67,000 clones, with approximately 84% seen only once. Roughly 13% of the sample goes to the ten largest clones.

This sample is drawn from a study of a mutant IDH1 vaccine in newly diagnosed glioma (dated by TCRdb to 2020 to 2023). Regarding the study in general: Patients were given eight vaccinations, in weeks 1, 3, 5, 7, 11, 15, 19 and 23, which matched visits V03 through V10. Vaccination started 4-6 weeks after radiotherapy alone, or was given together with temozolomide cycles in the groups whose treatment included chemotherapy. Of the 32 patients who were treated, around 60% were male and about 40% were female, and the mean age was around 43 years. Before enrollment, patients had received standard therapy of radiotherapy alone, temozolomide alone, or radiochemotherapy with temozolomide; most received the combination. Peripheral blood was collected at six visits: V03 (baseline), V05, V07, V10, V12 and V13. Longitudinal TCRB deep sequencing was performed for 20 to 30 treated patients wherever samples were available for exploratory analyses. What the work shows at the level of the full study, not this receptor alone: According to the authors, sample limitations meant that analyses of patient blood samples could not be reproduced. Immune responses induced by the vaccine were seen in 90% to 95% of patients across multiple MHC alleles. Pseudoprogression appeared unrelated to alterations in the top peripheral T cell clonotypes detected by TCRB sequencing. Selection of PBMC samples for TCRB deep sequencing was based on availability.

The sample's time point label, decoded: week 23, last vaccination. Each vaccine dose, consisting of 300 ug of a 20-mer mutant IDH1 peptide in Montanide, was administered subcutaneously with topical imiquimod. Donors had newly diagnosed WHO grade 3 or 4 IDH1-mutant astrocytomas with loss of nuclear ATRX. The samples were drawn from NOA16, a multicentre, single-arm, open-label phase I trial in Germany that tested a mutant IDH1 peptide vaccine in humans for the first time. Genomic DNA for TCRB sequencing was extracted from EDTA blood using the DNeasy Blood and Tissue Kit. The junction carries 12 bases between V and J, which are trimmed by 3 bases and 6 bases respectively. The CDR3 numbers 14 residues from cysteine through phenylalanine. Only the CDR3 portion is preserved as DNA: 42 bases, with reading frame beginning at the first base. CDR1 and CDR2 are drawn from the germline V gene (reference sequence): LNHDA, SQIVND.

The sequence joins TRBV19 to TRBJ1-5; the D gene cannot be named for sure. The sequence came from a man younger than 30 with glioma. The sample in question was PBMCs, obtained from a glioma patient whose treatment included an IDH1 peptide vaccine. The CDR3 has the sequence CASSINEVAQPQHF. The DNA sequence follows: TGTGCCAGTAGTATTAATGAGGTCGCTCAGCCCCAGCATTTT.